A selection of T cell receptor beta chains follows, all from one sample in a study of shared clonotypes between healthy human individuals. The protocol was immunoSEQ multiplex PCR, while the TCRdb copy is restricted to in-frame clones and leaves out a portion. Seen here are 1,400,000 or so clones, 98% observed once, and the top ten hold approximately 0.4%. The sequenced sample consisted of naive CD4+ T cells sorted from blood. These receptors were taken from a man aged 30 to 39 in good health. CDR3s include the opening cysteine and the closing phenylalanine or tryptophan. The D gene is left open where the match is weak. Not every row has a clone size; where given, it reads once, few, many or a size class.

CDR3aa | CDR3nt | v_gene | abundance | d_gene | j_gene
CASSEWGGSNQPQHF | TGTGCCAGCAGTGAATGGGGGGGGAGCAATCAGCCCCAGCATTTT | TRBV6-1 | . | . | TRBJ1-5
CASKGQVTEAFF | TGTGCCAGCAAGGGACAGGTCACTGAAGCTTTCTTT | TRBV2 | . | TRBD1 | TRBJ1-1
CASSDLGGSGANVLTF | TGTGCCAGCAGTGACCTAGGGGGCTCTGGGGCCAACGTCCTGACTTTC | TRBV6-1 | . | . | TRBJ2-6
CASSLGPASTDTQYF | TGTGCCAGCAGCTTGGGTCCGGCCTCCACAGATACGCAGTATTTT | TRBV5-4 | . | . | TRBJ2-3
CASSGLVGVRYNEQFF | TGTGCCAGCAGCGGACTAGTCGGCGTTAGGTACAATGAGCAGTTCTTC | TRBV28 | . | TRBD2 | TRBJ2-1
CASSVTRLVWAYNEQFF | TGTGCCAGCAGTGTCACCAGACTAGTCTGGGCCTACAATGAGCAGTTCTTC | TRBV21-1 | . | . | TRBJ2-1
CASSYMSHSGSVLDEQFF | TGCGCCAGCAGTTACATGAGTCATAGCGGGAGTGTATTGGATGAGCAGTTCTTC | TRBV5-1 | . | TRBD2 | TRBJ2-1
CASFSPLAYNEQFF | TGTGCCAGCTTTAGTCCCTTGGCCTACAATGAGCAGTTCTTC | TRBV13 | . | . | TRBJ2-1
CASSRSGTSGEQYF | TGCGCCAGCAGCCGATCCGGGACTAGCGGGGAGCAGTACTTC | TRBV4-3 | . | TRBD2 | TRBJ2-7
CASSEQGRHQPQHF | TGTGCCAGCAGTGAACAGGGAAGACATCAGCCCCAGCATTTT | TRBV6-1 | . | . | TRBJ1-5
CASSYSAGAYNEQFF | TGTGCCAGCAGTTACTCGGCGGGAGCTTACAATGAGCAGTTCTTC | TRBV6-5 | . | TRBD2 | TRBJ2-1
CASSLGQYQETQYF | TGTGCCAGCAGCTTAGGGCAGTACCAAGAGACCCAGTACTTC | TRBV7-9 | . | . | TRBJ2-5
CASSPSNSGTQYF | TGTGCCAGCAGCCCTTCCAATTCGGGGACCCAGTACTTC | TRBV9 | . | . | TRBJ2-5
CASSPTGGTQHF | TGTGCCAGCAGTCCTACAGGGGGCACCCAGCATTTT | TRBV6-6 | once | TRBD1 | TRBJ1-5
CASSLAPTSGDSTDTQYF | TGCGCCAGCAGCTTGGCCCCCACTAGCGGGGATAGCACAGATACGCAGTATTTT | TRBV5-1 | . | TRBD2 | TRBJ2-3
CASSESTEDEQYF | TGTGCCAGCAGTGAATCAACGGAAGACGAGCAGTACTTC | TRBV25-1 | . | . | TRBJ2-7
CASSFRTGNNEQYF | TGTGCCAGCAGCTTTAGGACAGGTAATAACGAGCAGTACTTC | TRBV5-4 | once | TRBD1 | TRBJ2-7
CASSTRQGAGEQYF | TGTGCCAGCAGCACACGACAGGGGGCTGGCGAGCAGTACTTC | TRBV7-9 | . | TRBD1 | TRBJ2-7
CASSLRGHEQFF | TGTGCCAGCAGTTTAAGGGGCCATGAGCAGTTCTTC | TRBV28 | . | . | TRBJ2-1
CSVADTGGTGELFF | TGCAGCGTTGCCGACACAGGGGGAACCGGGGAGCTGTTTTTT | TRBV29-1 | . | TRBD1 | TRBJ2-2
CASSPRLAGSYNEQFF | TGCGCCAGCAGCCCCCGACTAGCGGGGAGTTACAATGAGCAGTTCTTC | TRBV5-1 | . | TRBD2 | TRBJ2-1
CASSLGGRDLRDEQYF | TGTGCCAGCAGCTTGGGAGGACGGGACTTGAGGGACGAGCAGTACTTC | TRBV5-4 | . | . | TRBJ2-7